Listed below are T cell receptor beta chains from one sample, sequenced in a study of shared clonotypes between healthy human individuals. Assay used: immunoSEQ multiplex PCR; TCRdb lists only in-frame clones, some missing. Of roughly 2.1 million clones in the sample, 90% to 95% were seen once. Sample: naive CD8+ T cells from PBMCs. These TCRs come from a man between 18 and 29 years old in good health. Some clones in this sample may be carry-over from other donors' samples. Each CDR3 is given without its conserved first and last residue. The D gene is left open where the match is weak.

D gene	J gene	V gene	CDR3 protein
TRBD2	TRBJ2-1	TRBV18	ASSPPRLRGSSYNEQF
TRBD1	TRBJ2-3	TRBV6-6	ASSSGTGGKDTQY
.	TRBJ1-1	TRBV6-5	ASSYTKGRTEAF
.	TRBJ2-3	TRBV27	ASSRADVTDTQY
TRBD1	TRBJ1-1	TRBV10-2	ASSVPAQGQGHTEAF
.	TRBJ2-5	TRBV11-2	ASSLQETQY
.	TRBJ2-1	TRBV15	ATSSGDRHEQF
.	TRBJ1-1	TRBV2	ASSAWDGKNTEAF
.	TRBJ2-1	TRBV30	AWTAYNEQF
TRBD1	TRBJ2-7	TRBV2	ASRGTAPDEQY
.	TRBJ1-1	TRBV18	ASSPVNSIMNTEAF
.	TRBJ2-7	TRBV27	ASSPLTGYWSYEQY
TRBD1	TRBJ2-7	TRBV28	ASRDLDRGRSEQY
TRBD1	TRBJ1-2	TRBV4-3	ASSQERTGYGYT
TRBD2	TRBJ2-7	TRBV7-9	ASSYGGSRLARSYEQY
.	TRBJ1-1	TRBV30	AWKTGNTEAF
TRBD2	TRBJ2-7	TRBV13	ASSLSGRGNYEQY
TRBD1	TRBJ2-5	TRBV5-6	ASSLGGTEQETQY
.	TRBJ2-1	TRBV10-1	ASSETDEQF
.	TRBJ1-1	TRBV5-6	ASSFNLQGNTEAF